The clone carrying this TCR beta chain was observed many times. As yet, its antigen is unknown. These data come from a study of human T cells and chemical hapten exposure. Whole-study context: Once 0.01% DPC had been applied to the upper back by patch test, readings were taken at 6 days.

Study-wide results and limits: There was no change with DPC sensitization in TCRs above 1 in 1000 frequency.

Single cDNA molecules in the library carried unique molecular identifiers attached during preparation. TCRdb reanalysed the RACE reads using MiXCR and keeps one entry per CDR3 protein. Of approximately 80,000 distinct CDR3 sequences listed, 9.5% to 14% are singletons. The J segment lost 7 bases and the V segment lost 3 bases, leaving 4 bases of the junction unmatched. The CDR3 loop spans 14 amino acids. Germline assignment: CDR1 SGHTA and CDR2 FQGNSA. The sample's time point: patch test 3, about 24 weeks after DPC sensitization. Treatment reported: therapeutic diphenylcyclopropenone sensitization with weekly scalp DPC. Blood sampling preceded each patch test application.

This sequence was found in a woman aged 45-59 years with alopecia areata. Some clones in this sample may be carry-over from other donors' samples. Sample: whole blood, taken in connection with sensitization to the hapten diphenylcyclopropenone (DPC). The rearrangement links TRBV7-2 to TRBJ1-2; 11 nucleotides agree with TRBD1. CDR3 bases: TGTGCCAGCAGCTTGGACAGGGGGCTCGGTGGCTACACCTTC. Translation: CASSLDRGLGGYTF.